These 27 T cell receptor beta chains were sequenced from one sample in a study of blood T cell repertoires in COVID-19 (dated by TCRdb to the early 2020s). Receptor amplification or capture employed the immunoSEQ multiplex PCR assay. Entries here come from immuneACCESS through TCRdb and include only in-frame sequences with V and J called. Some clones fail to appear in such tables; in the studies checked, an unresolved V gene covers under half of the shortfall, and the cause of the remainder is unknown. The sample table contains some 230,000 clones; only one count was recorded for more than 80% of them. The top ten clones comprise approximately 2% of the sample. The sequencing sample was made of peripheral blood. These TCRs come from a man younger than 45 who had recovered from COVID-19.

The chain links TRBV4-1 to TRBJ2-5; 8 positions match TRBD2. V dropped 1 base and J dropped 3; count of bases not matched to a gene: 7. CDR3 size: 16 residues. Germline V gene data show CDR1 as MGHRA and CDR2 as YSYEKL. The CDR3 here is CASSQGERGLEETQYF. CDR3 DNA sequence: TGCGCCAGCAGCCAAGGGGAGAGGGGACTAGAAGAGACCCAGTACTTC.

This chain links TRBV19 with TRBJ1-5; 10 bases agree with TRBD1. The CDR3 spans 16 residues. Germline trimming cut 4 bases from V and 5 bases from J; bases unmatched to any gene: 8. CDR1 is LNHDA, CDR2 SQIVND, per germline (reference sequence). The CDR3 spells CASSRKPGQGYQPQHF. DNA for the CDR3: TGTGCCAGTAGTAGAAAACCGGGACAGGGGTATCAGCCCCAGCATTTT.

This chain joins TRBV18 and TRBJ2-3, with 7 positions matching TRBD2. The CDR3 sequence is 18 residues long. Germline assignment: CDR1 KGHSH and CDR2 LQKENI. Germline trimming cut 6 bases from V and 2 bases from J; bases unmatched to any gene: 17. For the CDR3, the DNA is TGTGCCAGCTCCCCAGGGCCCCTAGCGGCAGCCGTCACAGATACGCAGTATTTT. Amino acid sequence: CASSPGPLAAAVTDTQYF.

The V and J genes are TRBV7-9 and TRBJ2-1; 7 positions match TRBD2. Per the germline V gene, CDR1 is SEHNR and CDR2 is FQNEAQ (reference sequence). The J segment lost 5 bases and the V segment lost 1 base, leaving 14 bases of the junction unmatched. The CDR3 contains 18 residues. CDR3 loop: CASSLESSAGVWHNEQFF. The CDR3 bases are TGTGCCAGCAGCTTAGAATCTTCGGCGGGGGTGTGGCACAATGAGCAGTTCTTC.

V usage is TRBV4-1 and J usage is TRBJ2-7; 7 bases are shared with TRBD1. CDR1 is MGHRA and CDR2 is YSYEKL in the germline V gene. Trimming cost V 1 base and J 3 bases; bases outside gene matches: 3. This CDR3 contains 14 residues. CDR3 sequence reads: CASSQGQGVYEQYF. The CDR3 region has the DNA TGCGCCAGCAGCCAAGGGCAGGGGGTCTACGAGCAGTACTTC.

The V and J genes are TRBV7-2 and TRBJ2-7, with 8 bases that match TRBD1. The CDR3 extends over 16 amino acids. From germline, CDR1 is SGHTA and CDR2 FQGNSA. Trimming cost V 6 bases and J 5 bases; bases outside gene matches: 15. As DNA, the CDR3 is TGTGCCAGCAGTTTACCCTCCTTTACAGGGGGAGACGAGCAGTACTTC. This gives the protein CASSLPSFTGGDEQYF. The variable domain in full, completed from reference TRBV7-2 and TRBJ2-7, reads GAGVSQSPSNKVTEKGKDVELRCDPISGHTALYWYRQSLGQGLEFLIYFQGNSAPDKSGLPSDRFSAERTGGSVSTLTIQRTQQEDSAVYLCASSLPSFTGGDEQYFGPGTRLTVT.

For the CDR3, the DNA is TGTGCCAGCAGTCCCCGGGTTAACTCCTACAATGAGCAGTTCTTC. Its translation: CASSPRVNSYNEQFF. The chain employs TRBV27 and TRBJ2-1; unclear D gene. V was clipped by 5 bases and J by 0 bases, with 11 bases between them. The germline CDR1 and CDR2 sequences are MNHEY and SMNVEV (reference sequence). The CDR3 extends over 15 amino acids.

This clone was seen only once. The genes are TRBV7-2 and TRBJ1-2, with TRBD1 matching over 8 bases. The CDR3 loop spans 15 amino acids. CDR1 and CDR2 (germline): SGHTA, FQGNSA. With 8 bases clipped from V and 7 bases from J, the junction kept 15 bases outside the gene matches. Here the CDR3 DNA reads TGTGCCAGCCCTCCGGAGGAACAGGGGGTCTTTGGCTACACCTTC. Translation gives CASPPEEQGVFGYTF.

The V and J genes are TRBV18 and TRBJ1-1, with TRBD1 matching 10 bases. Trimming at V came to 7 bases and at J to 4 bases, leaving 15 bases not matched to a gene. From germline, CDR1 is KGHSH and CDR2 LQKENI. The CDR3 has 17 residues. The CDR3 here is CASFPPSRGQGTTEAFF. For the CDR3, the DNA is TGTGCCAGCTTTCCTCCGAGTCGGGGACAGGGGACCACTGAAGCTTTCTTT.

The chain uses TRBV10-1 and TRBJ2-1; TRBD2 matches 12 bases. V trimming: 8 bases; J trimming: 14 bases; junction bases outside the gene matches: 13. The V gene's germline CDR1 is WNHNN and CDR2 SYGVQD (reference sequence). The CDR3 sequence is 14 residues long. The CDR3 nucleotides are TGCGCCAGCTCTCAAGGGACTAGCGGGCAAGAGGAGTTCTTC. Its translation is CASSQGTSGQEEFF.

V is TRBV6-6 and J is TRBJ2-1, with 8 bases fitting TRBD2. The CDR3 contains 15 residues. CDR1 is MNHNY, CDR2 SVGAGI, per germline (reference sequence). Trimming cost V 4 bases and J 5 bases; bases outside gene matches: 7. CDR3 DNA: TGTGCCAGCAGTTCGTCTAGCGGGTACAACAATGAGCAGTTCTTC. Its protein product is CASSSSSGYNNEQFF.

The V gene is TRBV10-3, the J gene TRBJ1-2, with TRBD1 as a possible D gene (5 bases). Looked up from germline, CDR1 is ENHRY and CDR2 is SYGVKD. The CDR3 covers 16 residues. Between the trimmed V and J ends, which lost 5 bases and 0 bases, there was a span of 16 bases. The CDR3 DNA sequence: TGTGCCATCAGTAAAGACAGAACCCTAGCTAACTATGGCTACACCTTC. The encoded protein is CAISKDRTLANYGYTF.

This clone was recorded only once. V and J are TRBV28 and TRBJ2-7, with 10 nucleotides matching TRBD1. J gave up 6 bases and V 5 bases, and 10 bases lay outside the gene matches. Germline V gene data show CDR1 as MDHEN and CDR2 as SYDVKM. This CDR3 contains 15 residues. The CDR3 spells CASSTPRQGAREQYF. In nucleotides, the CDR3 is TGTGCCAGCAGTACCCCCCGACAGGGGGCGCGCGAGCAGTACTTC.

The chain employs TRBV5-8 and TRBJ2-3, with D unresolved. The germline V gene encodes CDR1 SGHTS and CDR2 YDEGEE. CDR3 size: 13 residues. Trimming removed 2 bases at V and 6 bases at J, with 10 bases between. The chain's CDR3 is CASSLHLGDTQYF. The CDR3 DNA is TGTGCCAGCAGCTTACATCTCGGGGATACGCAGTATTTT.

This clone appeared a single time. This rearrangement joins TRBV9 to TRBJ2-5, with D possibly matching TRBD2 (7 bases). The CDR3 spans 15 residues. The germline gives CDR1 SGDLS, CDR2 YYNGEE. V dropped 7 bases and J dropped 1 base, with 17 bases sitting between them. In DNA form, the CDR3 reads TGTGCCAGCTCCAGCGCCGGGGGGCCCCAAGAGACCCAGTACTTC. Amino acid sequence: CASSSAGGPQETQYF.

The genes are TRBV18 and TRBJ1-2; D perhaps matches TRBD1 (6 bases). Per the germline V gene, CDR1 is KGHSH and CDR2 is LQKENI. This CDR3 is built from 13 residues. Trimming removed 6 bases from V and 3 bases from J, with 11 bases in between. The CDR3 region is CASSLQGDYGYTF. The DNA of the CDR3 is TGTGCCAGCTCCCTACAGGGAGACTATGGCTACACCTTC.

V gene TRBV19 combines with J gene TRBJ1-1; 9 nucleotides agree with TRBD1. The junction had 14 bases not matched to a gene; V was cut back by 11 bases and J by 4 bases. Per germline, CDR1 LNHDA and CDR2 SQIVND (reference sequence). This CDR3 is 15 amino acids long. CDR3 in amino acids: CASDDGTGIPTEAFF. In DNA form, the CDR3 reads TGTGCCTCTGATGATGGGACAGGGATCCCCACTGAAGCTTTCTTT.

The chain combines TRBV6-5 with TRBJ1-3; D not resolved. This CDR3 region has 14 residues. The germline V and J ends were trimmed by 11 bases and 0 bases, with 14 bases remaining between them. CDR1 is MNHEY, CDR2 SVGAGI, per germline. The CDR3 bases are TGTGCCGCCTCCGCCGGGAGCTCTGGAAACACCATATATTTT. Its translation is CAASAGSSGNTIYF.

This clone came up a few times. Other DNA sequences in this specimen translate into the identical CDR3. The chain has TRBV5-4 and TRBJ1-2; 8 bases are shared with TRBD1. The CDR3 contains 13 residues. After removal of 6 bases from V and 4 bases from J, the junction contained 5 bases not matched to a gene. Germline CDR1 and CDR2: SGHNT and YYREEE (reference sequence). The CDR3 nucleotides are TGTGCCAGCACCATACAGGGGGGCTATGGCTACACCTTC. Encoded protein: CASTIQGGYGYTF.

V usage is TRBV28 and J usage is TRBJ2-5, with 14 positions matching TRBD2. This CDR3 is 16 amino acids long. CDR1 MDHEN and CDR2 SYDVKM come from the germline V gene. The V gene end was trimmed by 5 bases and the J gene end by 5 bases; junction bases not matched to a gene: 7. The CDR3 DNA reads TGTGCCAGCAGTACCGGGACTAGCGGGGGATATGAGACCCAGTACTTC. It is translated as CASSTGTSGGYETQYF.

This chain uses TRBV7-9 with TRBJ2-1; the D gene is possibly TRBD2 (5 bases). CDR3 length: 13 residues. Per the germline V gene, CDR1 is SEHNR and CDR2 is FQNEAQ (reference sequence). V lost 2 bases and J lost 9, with 11 bases in between. CDR3 sequence (DNA): TGTGCCAGCAGCTTAAGAGGGAACGCTGAGCAGTTCTTC. Translated: CASSLRGNAEQFF.

The J gene is TRBJ2-2, the V gene TRBV6-4, with 10 bases lining up with TRBD2. Germline V gives CDR1 MRHNA, CDR2 SNTAGT. V dropped 6 bases and J dropped 4; count of bases not matched to a gene: 5. CDR3 size: 15 residues. Written as DNA, the CDR3 is TGTGCCAGCAGGCGGACTAGCGGAATCACCGGGGAGCTGTTTTTT. This gives the protein CASRRTSGITGELFF.

The chain joins TRBV19 to TRBJ1-5; D gene uncertain. V was pared by 5 bases and J by 2 bases, with 13 bases between. CDR1 is LNHDA, CDR2 SQIVND, per germline (reference sequence). The CDR3 is made up of 15 amino acids. CDR3 sequence (DNA): TGTGCCAGTAGTTCCCGCGACATTGGCAATCAGCCCCAGCATTTT. This sequence encodes CASSSRDIGNQPQHF.

The V and J genes are TRBV14 and TRBJ1-1, with 8 bases matching TRBD1. Germline V gene lookup returns CDR1 SGHDN and CDR2 FVKESK. The CDR3 runs to 15 residues. V shed 6 bases and J 5 bases; nucleotides not matched to a gene: 11. The CDR3 here is CASRPMTGARTEAFF. The CDR3 region has the DNA TGTGCCAGCAGACCGATGACAGGGGCGAGGACTGAAGCTTTCTTT.

The J gene is TRBJ2-1, the V gene TRBV12-3 or TRBV12-4; 8 bases line up with TRBD2. After removal of 7 bases from V and 7 bases from J, the junction contained 3 bases not matched to a gene. The length of the CDR3 is 12 residues. The CDR3 nucleotides read TGTGCCAGCACCCCGGGGGGGAATGAGCAGTTCTTC. It specifies CASTPGGNEQFF.

V usage is TRBV7-2 and J usage is TRBJ1-4; TRBD1 matches 9 bases. CDR1 is SGHTA, CDR2 FQGNSA, per germline. Germline trimming cut 3 bases from V and 5 bases from J; bases unmatched to any gene: 1. CDR3 size: 14 residues. For the CDR3, the DNA is TGTGCCAGCAGCTTGACAGGGGGGAATGAAAAACTGTTTTTT. Its protein is CASSLTGGNEKLFF.

The V and J genes are TRBV25-1 and TRBJ1-4; D gene ambiguous. Germline CDR1 reads MGHDK; CDR2 reads SYGVNS. This CDR3 spans 14 amino acids. V was shortened by 10 bases and J by 8 bases, with 20 bases between the two germline ends. CDR3 amino acids: CATGGTLGGEKLFF. The DNA for the CDR3 is TGTGCCACCGGCGGAACTCTCGGCGGAGAAAAACTGTTTTTT.